The rows below give T cell receptor beta chains drawn from one sample of a study of shared clonotypes between healthy human individuals. Here immunoSEQ multiplex PCR was the method, and the copy in TCRdb shows in-frame clones only, minus some. Found here are hundreds of thousands of clones, approximately 92% of them singletons; the top ten hold 20% to 30%. The sample consisted of naive CD8+ T cells sorted from blood. Every receptor here comes from a man aged 30 to 39 in good health. The CDR3 runs from the conserved cysteine through the conserved F or W. D genes are given only for firm matches. Rows may omit the clone size; those that give it use once, few, many or a size class.

TRBJ2-7 - TRBV30 - TGTGCCTGGAGTATAGGGTCAGGGACCTACGAGCAGTACTTC CAWSIGSGTYEQYF
TRBJ2-7 - TRBV9 - TGTGCCAGCAGCGTAGCCGGGAGCTACGAGCAGTACTTC CASSVAGSYEQYF
TRBJ2-1 TRBD2 TRBV6-6 - TGTGCCATTTCGACTAGCGCTTACAATGAGCAGTTCTTC CAISTSAYNEQFF
TRBJ2-3 - TRBV7-9 - TGTGCCAGCAGCTCGCCGGTGAGCGACAGCGGGTCAGATACGCAGTATTTT CASSSPVSDSGSDTQYF
TRBJ2-7 TRBD1 TRBV29-1 - TGCAGCGTTGAATGGACAGGGGAGGACTACGAGCAGTACTTC CSVEWTGEDYEQYF
TRBJ2-1 TRBD2 TRBV12-5 - TGTGCTAGTGGCGCAGCGGGAGATCTGGGCAATGAGCAGTTCTTC CASGAAGDLGNEQFF
TRBJ2-3 - TRBV5-5 - TGTGCCAGCAGCACGAGAGGGGATTCTGCGGGGGCAGTACCAGATACGCAGTATTTT CASSTRGDSAGAVPDTQYF
TRBJ2-7 - TRBV19 few TGTGCCAGTAGTAACGGGGACGGGCCCTACGAGCAGTACTTC CASSNGDGPYEQYF
TRBJ2-5 TRBD2 TRBV28 - TGTGCCAGCAGTTTATTCACGGGGGGGTTGAATGAGGAGACCCAGTACTTC CASSLFTGGLNEETQYF
TRBJ2-1 - TRBV6-5 - TGTGCCAGCAGTCCTCTGGGCAATGAGCAGTTCTTC CASSPLGNEQFF
TRBJ1-1 - TRBV28 - TGTGCCAGCAGTGCGGAGCAGACGGGGGGGACTGAAGCTTTCTTT CASSAEQTGGTEAFF
TRBJ2-7 TRBD2 TRBV14 - TGTGCCAGCAGCCATGCCCCCGGGCTAGCGGGAGTCACGGGGGAGCAGTACTTC CASSHAPGLAGVTGEQYF